This T cell receptor (beta chain) was recovered during a study of blood T cell repertoires in COVID-19. Study details: Spain, Italy and the United States supplied samples that represented acute and convalescent COVID-19. Sources were T cells, B-cell-depleted T cells, or PBMCs; the material itself was cDNA or gDNA.

In the authors' methods: Nucleated cell number was recorded as an estimate derived from reference gene primer amplification. Assay used: immunoSEQ multiplex PCR; TCRdb lists only in-frame clones, some missing. V and J calls and clone size are those listed in that table; D and trimming were worked out from the DNA. The sample includes a few hundred thousand clones, 88% seen only once; the top ten take 0.95% to 1%. V dropped 5 bases and J dropped 7 bases, with 15 bases sitting between them. This CDR3 has 14 amino acids. CDR1 and CDR2 (germline): SGHVS, FQNEAQ. This chain connects TRBV7-8 to TRBJ1-5, with unresolved D. The sequencing sample was made of peripheral blood. The receptor was isolated from a woman aged 40 to 50 who had recovered from COVID-19. DNA of the CDR3: TGTGCCAGCAGCCCGTCGGAGGGATGGCAGCCCCAGCATTTT. It encodes CASSPSEGWQPQHF.